This T cell receptor beta chain was obtained from a study of neurological immune-mediated disorders. Template-switch 5'RACE cDNA synthesis added a 10-nucleotide unique molecular identifier. MiXCR, applied by TCRdb to the 5' RACE reads, yields one record per CDR3 protein. The sample contains fewer than 60,000 distinct CDR3 sequences, about a tenth of which appear only once. This CDR3 has 15 residues. With V trimmed by 1 base and J by 3 bases, 1 base remained unmatched. The TCR sequence derives from a man between 65 and 85 years old with HTLV-1-associated myelopathy (HAM/TSP). The chain links TRBV12-3 or TRBV12-4 to TRBJ1-1; 11 nucleotides line up with TRBD1. Sequencing used PBMCs. Here the CDR3 DNA reads TGTGCCAGCAGTTTAGGGACAGGGGGCTACACTGAAGCTTTCTTT. This translates into CASSLGTGGYTEAFF.